Ten or more counts support the clone carrying this T cell receptor beta chain. Its antigen is unidentified. Arm-PCR with iRepertoire HTBI primers amplified the CDR3 regions for these TCR beta libraries. TCRdb processed the multiplex PCR reads anew with MiXCR; each CDR3 protein has one entry. The data contain approximately 470,000 distinct CDR3 sequences, less than 25% of them seen just once; the ten biggest clones take up under 9%. This sample was included in a study of regulatory T cells in long-lasting Graves disease. Overall study findings and caveats: With approximately 2,800 shared public clonotypes, persistent patients exceeded new patients, who shared over 950. Favored gene segments in persistent disease were TRBV28, TRBJ1-2 and TRBJ2-5.

Time point in this sample: persistent/refractory GD, antithyroid drugs over 5 years with positive TRAb. The authors made the TCR library using RNA they extracted from PBMCs. One endocrinology department in Xi'an, China, was where patients came from. J lost 0 bases, V lost 3 bases, and 4 bases had no gene match. This CDR3 is built from 15 residues. Germline-derived CDR1 and CDR2 are MNHNS and SASEGT. V and J are TRBV6-1 and TRBJ2-7, with 8 bases fitting TRBD1. The sequence was obtained from a female donor with Graves disease. The input for sequencing was peripheral blood mononuclear cells (PBMCs), taken when the disease was refractory, from a patient treated with antithyroid drugs. The CDR3 protein is CASSDRQGASYEQYF. CDR3 sequence (DNA): TGTGCCAGCAGTGACCGTCAGGGGGCCTCCTACGAGCAGTACTTC.